Listed below are T cell receptor beta chains from one sample, sequenced in a study of T-cell memory formation after mild COVID-19. TCRdb independently ran MiXCR on the 5' RACE reads; one entry per CDR3 protein. Of about 340,000 distinct CDR3 sequences listed, about 15% are singletons. The sample consisted of PBMCs or a T cell subset sorted from them (not recorded which). All receptors come from a man aged 18 to 30 who had mild COVID-19 (a few samples of this study predate the infection). Cell type and time point are not known. Each CDR3 is given with its conserved first and last residue. D genes are given only for firm matches. Only part of the rows carry a size: once, few, many, or a class if the clone is expanded.

D,J,V,size,length,DNA,CDR3
TRBD2,TRBJ2-1,TRBV7-3,many,18,TGTGCCAGCAGCTTGTCCCCTAGCGGGGGGGAATGGGACAATGAGCAGTTCTTC,CASSLSPSGGEWDNEQFF
.,TRBJ2-5,TRBV25-1,.,11,TGTGCCAGCAGCCGGGTGGAGACCCAGTACTTC,CASSRVETQYF
.,TRBJ2-7,TRBV18,.,14,TGTGCCAGCTCACCGACTCAACTCCAGAGCGAGCAGTACTTC,CASSPTQLQSEQYF
.,TRBJ1-2,TRBV2,.,14,TGTGCCAGCATTGAAACCCAGGGGAACTATGGCTACACCTTC,CASIETQGNYGYTF
TRBD2,TRBJ2-3,TRBV4-2,few,15,TGTGCCAGCAGCCAAGGGACTAGCGGGGCAGATACGCAGTATTTT,CASSQGTSGADTQYF
.,TRBJ2-7,TRBV6-2/TRBV6-3,.,17,TGTGCCAGCGGGGCCCTCCACTGGTTGCTAGCTACCTACGAGCAGTACTTC,CASGALHWLLATYEQYF
TRBD1,TRBJ2-5,TRBV7-9,.,14,TGTGCCAGCAGCACGACAGGGGGGCAAGAGACCCAGTACTTC,CASSTTGGQETQYF
TRBD2,TRBJ2-1,TRBV6-2/TRBV6-3,few,14,TGTGCCAGCAATCTCCGGGGGGCCTACAATGAGCAGTTCTTC,CASNLRGAYNEQFF
.,TRBJ1-2,TRBV7-2,.,15,TGTGCCAGCAGCTTACGAAGGATAGCTAACTATGGCTACACCTTC,CASSLRRIANYGYTF
.,TRBJ2-2,TRBV6-5,.,16,TGTGCCAGCAGTTACTCCTGGGCGGCAGGGACCGGGGAGCTGTTTTTT,CASSYSWAAGTGELFF
TRBD2,TRBJ2-1,TRBV7-2,few,14,TGTGCCAGCAGCTTAAGCGGGGGGGCACATGAGCAGTTCTTC,CASSLSGGAHEQFF
.,TRBJ1-5,TRBV4-1,few,13,TGCGCCAGCAGCCAGGCGTGGAATCAGCCCCAGCATTTT,CASSQAWNQPQHF
TRBD2,TRBJ2-7,TRBV12-3/TRBV12-4,few,15,TGTGCCAGCAGTACGACTAGCGGGGGGCCGAGGGAGCAGTACTTC,CASSTTSGGPREQYF
.,TRBJ2-1,TRBV5-1,.,14,TGCGCCAGCAGCTGGGGGGCAGGGGGGAATGAGCAGTTCTTC,CASSWGAGGNEQFF
TRBD1,TRBJ1-1,TRBV19,few,15,TGTGCCAGTAGTACTGGGACAGGGGCGGACACTGAAGCTTTCTTT,CASSTGTGADTEAFF
.,TRBJ2-7,TRBV9,few,15,TGTGCCAGCTCGCCTAATTGGCGTAACTCCTACGAGCAGTACTTC,CASSPNWRNSYEQYF
.,TRBJ2-3,TRBV6-2/TRBV6-3,many,16,TGTGCCAGCAGTTACCTCAGGGACCCACGCACAGATACGCAGTATTTT,CASSYLRDPRTDTQYF
TRBD1,TRBJ2-3,TRBV7-3,few,14,TGTGCCAGCAGCCTTAGGGGGCGCGACGATACGCAGTATTTT,CASSLRGRDDTQYF
.,TRBJ1-2,TRBV2,few,16,TGTGCCAGCAGAACCGCAATGGGTCGGACAGCTTATGGCTACACCTTC,CASRTAMGRTAYGYTF
.,TRBJ1-1,TRBV24-1,.,13,TGTGCCAGACGGTGGGGGGGGAACACTGAAGCTTTCTTT,CARRWGGNTEAFF
TRBD1,TRBJ1-1,TRBV7-9,few,13,TGTGCCAGCAGCCCGAGGGGGCGGACTGAAGCTTTCTTT,CASSPRGRTEAFF
TRBD1,TRBJ2-2,TRBV4-1,many,15,TGCGCCAGCAGCCAGGGGACAGGGCCCGACGGGGAGCTGTTTTTT,CASSQGTGPDGELFF
.,TRBJ2-3,TRBV5-1,few,14,TGCGCCAGCACCCGGCGCGGGTTTACGGGTACGCAGTATTTT,CASTRRGFTGTQYF
.,TRBJ2-7,TRBV30,few,13,TGTGCCTGGAGATCTGGGTTCTCCTACGAGCAGTACTTC,CAWRSGFSYEQYF
.,TRBJ2-3,TRBV12-3/TRBV12-4,few,13,TGTGCCAGCAAGCAGGGTAGCACAGATACGCAGTATTTT,CASKQGSTDTQYF
TRBD1,TRBJ2-1,TRBV7-2,few,15,TGTGCCAGCAGCTTAAGGGGGCCCATCCCCGGTGAGCAGTTCTTC,CASSLRGPIPGEQFF
.,TRBJ1-3,TRBV7-9,.,18,TGTGCCAGCAGCTCCCTGGTCGGGGGTGCCCTGGTCGGAAACACCATATATTTT,CASSSLVGGALVGNTIYF
.,TRBJ1-1,TRBV19,.,14,TGTGCCAGTAGTGCCGACGGGCGACGGGGTGAAGCTTTCTTT,CASSADGRRGEAFF
.,TRBJ2-7,TRBV29-1,few,14,TGCAGCGCCCAACCCCTGCAGGGCGGCTACGAGCAGTACTTC,CSAQPLQGGYEQYF
.,TRBJ2-2,TRBV2,.,16,TGTGCCAGCTCGGGACCTAGACAGGCGGGAACCGGGGAGCTGTTTTTT,CASSGPRQAGTGELFF
.,TRBJ1-5,TRBV6-1,few,13,TGTGCCAGCGCCGGGGGTGGCAATCAGCCCCAGCATTTT,CASAGGGNQPQHF
.,TRBJ2-1,TRBV12-3/TRBV12-4,many,16,TGTGCCAGCAGTGTAATTTTACGACGCTCCTACAATGAGCAGTTCTTC,CASSVILRRSYNEQFF
.,TRBJ2-3,TRBV4-3,.,12,TGCGCCAGCAGCGAGGGAATCGATACGCAGTATTTT,CASSEGIDTQYF
TRBD1,TRBJ1-4,TRBV5-1,once,16,TGCGCCAGCAGCATGAGCGGACAGGGATTGAATGAAAAACTGTTTTTT,CASSMSGQGLNEKLFF
TRBD2,TRBJ2-1,TRBV12-3/TRBV12-4,many,13,TGTGCCAGCAGTTTAGGCGGGACTAGTAGGGCGCTCTTC,CASSLGGTSRALF